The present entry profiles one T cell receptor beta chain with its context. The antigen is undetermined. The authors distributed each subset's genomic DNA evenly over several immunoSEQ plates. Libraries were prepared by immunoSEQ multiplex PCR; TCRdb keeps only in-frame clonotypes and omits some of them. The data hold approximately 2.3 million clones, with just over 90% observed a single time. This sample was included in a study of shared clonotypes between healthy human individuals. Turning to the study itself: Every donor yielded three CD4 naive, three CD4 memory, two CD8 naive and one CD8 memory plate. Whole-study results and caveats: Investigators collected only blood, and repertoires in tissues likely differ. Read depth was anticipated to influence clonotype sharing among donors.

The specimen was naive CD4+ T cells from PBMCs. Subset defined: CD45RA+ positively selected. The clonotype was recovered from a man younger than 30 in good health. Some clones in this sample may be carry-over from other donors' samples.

CDR3 protein: CASSPPGTGGRDEKLFF. The CDR3 nucleotides are TGTGCCAGCTCACCACCGGGGACAGGGGGCCGTGATGAAAAACTGTTTTTT. V usage is TRBV18 and J usage is TRBJ1-4; 12 positions match TRBD1. The germline V gene encodes CDR1 KGHSH and CDR2 LQKENI. This CDR3 has 17 amino acids. With 0 bases clipped from V and 6 bases from J, the junction kept 5 bases outside the gene matches.